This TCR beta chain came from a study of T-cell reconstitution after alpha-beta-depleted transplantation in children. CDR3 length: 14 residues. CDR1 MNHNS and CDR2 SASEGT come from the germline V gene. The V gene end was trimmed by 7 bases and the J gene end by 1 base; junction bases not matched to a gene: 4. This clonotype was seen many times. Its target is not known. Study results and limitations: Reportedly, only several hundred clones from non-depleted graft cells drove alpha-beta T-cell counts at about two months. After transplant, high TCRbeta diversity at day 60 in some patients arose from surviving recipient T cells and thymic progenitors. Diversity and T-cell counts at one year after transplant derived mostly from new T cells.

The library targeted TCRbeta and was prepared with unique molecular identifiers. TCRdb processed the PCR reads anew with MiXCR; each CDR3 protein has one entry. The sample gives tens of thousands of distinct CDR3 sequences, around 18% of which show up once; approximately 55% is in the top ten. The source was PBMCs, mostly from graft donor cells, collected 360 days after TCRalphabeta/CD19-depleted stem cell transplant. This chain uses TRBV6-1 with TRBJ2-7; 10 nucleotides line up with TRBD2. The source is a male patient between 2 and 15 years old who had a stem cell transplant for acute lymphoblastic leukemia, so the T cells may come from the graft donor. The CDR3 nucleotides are TGTGCCAGCAAACCGGGACTAGCGTCCTACGAGCAGTACTTC. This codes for CASKPGLASYEQYF.